These 19 T cell receptor beta chains share one sample of origin, sequenced in a study of CD8 T cells in Susac syndrome. RNA in amounts of roughly 0.5 to 1 ug was reverse transcribed with random hexamers. Each CDR3 protein is one row after TCRdb ran MiXCR on the immunoSEQ multiplex PCR reads. The sample lists fewer than 350,000 distinct CDR3 sequences; roughly 85% were seen once. Sequencing was done on a sample of CD8+ T cells from PBMCs. These receptors were taken from a human donor with multiple sclerosis.

This chain connects TRBV21-1 to TRBJ2-3; the table's TRBD1 call for D was not verified on the DNA. TRBV21-1 is a recognized pseudogene. The CDR3 loop spans 17 amino acids. In DNA, the CDR3 is TGTGCCAGCAGACTCAGGGCGAAGGAGCCTCAAACAGATACGCAGTATTTT. Protein product: CASRLRAKEPQTDTQYF.

This clonotype showed up just a few times. The genes are TRBV12-3 or TRBV12-4 and TRBJ2-7; TRBD1 matches at 9 bases. The CDR3 is 16 amino acids. V lost 6 bases, J lost 9 bases, and 18 bases stayed unmatched. The CDR3 spells CASSQRPRDRDEGQYF. The CDR3 DNA reads TGTGCCAGCAGCCAACGTCCCCGGGACAGGGACGAGGGGCAGTACTTC.

This chain uses TRBV19 with TRBJ1-5; 7 nucleotides agree with TRBD1. Germline loops: CDR1 LNHDA, CDR2 SQIVND (reference sequence). Trimming took 5 bases from V and 7 from J; bases not matched to a gene: 11. CDR3 size: 15 residues. CDR3 in amino acids: CASSPLEGASQPQHF. The CDR3 DNA is TGTGCCAGTAGTCCGCTTGAGGGGGCGAGCCAGCCCCAGCATTTT.

J is TRBJ1-1 and V is TRBV20-1; weak D call: TRBD1 (5 bases). Looked up from germline, CDR1 is DFQATT and CDR2 is SNEGSKA (reference sequence). Trimming took 6 bases from V and 1 from J, leaving 18 bases between them. The CDR3 totals 15 residues. CDR3 DNA: TGCAGTGCCAGAAGGGGCAGGGAGAGGAACACTGAAGCTTTCTTT. It codes for CSARRGRERNTEAFF.

This sequence joins TRBV5-6 and TRBJ2-1, with 9 bases that match TRBD1. Trimming at V came to 4 bases and at J to 7 bases, leaving 9 bases not matched to a gene. Germline-derived CDR1 and CDR2 are SGHDT and YYEEEE. The CDR3 totals 15 residues. Here the CDR3 DNA reads TGTGCCAGCAGCAGTGGCGGGACAGGGTGGAATGAGCAGTTCTTC. Translation: CASSSGGTGWNEQFF.

The chain recombines TRBV5-1 with TRBJ1-2; a weak D match, TRBD1 (6 bases). The ends were cut back, 1 base at V and 2 bases at J, with 21 bases in the middle. The CDR3 is 18 residues long. The germline CDR1 and CDR2 sequences are SGHRS and YFSETQ. CDR3 in amino acids: CASSLWSRQAIINYGYTF. CDR3 in DNA: TGCGCCAGCAGCTTGTGGAGTAGACAGGCGATAATAAACTATGGCTACACCTTC. The complete variable domain, with remaining parts taken from reference TRBV5-1 and TRBJ1-2, reads KAGVTQTPRYLIKTRGQQVTLSCSPISGHRSVSWYQQTPGQGLQFLFEYFSETQRNKGNFPGRFSGRQFSNSRSEMNVSTLELGDSALYLCASSLWSRQAIINYGYTFGSGTRLTVV.

V and J are TRBV27 and TRBJ1-1; TRBD1 matches 7 bases. Losses at the gene ends were 6 bases for V and 3 bases for J; bases not matched to a gene: 10. Germline assignment: CDR1 MNHEY and CDR2 SMNVEV (reference sequence). The CDR3 runs 15 residues. Here the CDR3 DNA reads TGTGCCAGCAGACCCTGGGACAGACCCGACACTGAAGCTTTCTTT. This encodes CASRPWDRPDTEAFF.

The genes are TRBV13 and TRBJ1-5; D may be TRBD1 (5 bases). Germline V CDR1 and CDR2: PRHDT, FYEKMQ (reference sequence). The CDR3 is made up of 12 amino acids. Trimming took 1 base from V and 8 from J, leaving 6 bases between them. The CDR3 spells CASSLAGEPQHF. CDR3 coding DNA: TGTGCCAGCAGCTTAGCGGGGGAGCCCCAGCATTTT.

This chain joins TRBV7-9 and TRBJ1-2; tentative D call: TRBD1 (5 bases). From germline, CDR1 is SEHNR and CDR2 FQNEAQ (reference sequence). The CDR3 has 14 residues. V was shortened by 4 bases and J by 3 bases, with 12 bases between the two germline ends. The CDR3 here is CASSSGPIDYGYTF. The CDR3, as DNA: TGTGCCAGCAGCTCGGGGCCCATCGACTATGGCTACACCTTC. Drawing the rest from reference TRBV7-9 and TRBJ1-2, the complete variable domain is DTGVSQNPRHKITKRGQNVTFRCDPISEHNRLYWYRQTLGQGPEFLTYFQNEAQLEKSRLLSDRFSAERPKGSFSTLEIQRTEQGDSAMYLCASSSGPIDYGYTFGSGTRLTVV.

The V call is TRBV5-1, the J call TRBJ2-1; TRBD2 matches 10 bases. Per germline, CDR1 SGHRS and CDR2 YFSETQ. With V trimmed by 0 bases and J by 10 bases, 13 bases remained unmatched. The CDR3 runs to 17 residues. The CDR3 loop is CASSLAFGLAGVKEQFF. The CDR3 region has the DNA TGCGCCAGCAGCTTGGCCTTCGGCCTAGCGGGAGTGAAGGAGCAGTTCTTC.

The J gene is TRBJ2-7, the V gene TRBV4-3, with 11 bases matching TRBD2. Per the germline V gene, CDR1 is LGHNA and CDR2 is YSLEER. The V gene end was trimmed by 1 base and the J gene end by 4 bases; junction bases not matched to a gene: 9. The CDR3 has 17 residues. CDR3 coding DNA: TGCGCCAGCAGCCAAGGAACTAGCGGGAGTATAGGGTACGAGCAGTACTTC. The encoded protein is CASSQGTSGSIGYEQYF.

The chain links TRBV28 to TRBJ2-1, with TRBD1 matching over 10 bases. The CDR3 runs to 16 residues. Unmatched junction bases numbered 9, after V lost 4 bases and J lost 6 bases. Germline V CDR1 and CDR2: MDHEN, SYDVKM. The CDR3 loop is CASSSTGGASFNEQFF. CDR3 coding DNA: TGTGCCAGCAGTTCGACAGGGGGCGCGTCATTCAATGAGCAGTTCTTC.

V usage is TRBV6-1 and J usage is TRBJ2-7, with D unresolved. The V gene's germline CDR1 is MNHNS and CDR2 SASEGT. Between the trimmed V and J ends, which lost 6 bases and 0 bases, there was a span of 15 bases. The CDR3 extends over 15 amino acids. The CDR3 reads CASRGFSVSSYEQYF. The DNA for the CDR3 is TGTGCCAGCAGGGGATTTTCGGTTAGCTCCTACGAGCAGTACTTC.

V and J are TRBV27 and TRBJ2-3; tentatively, D is TRBD2 (5 bases). The CDR3 totals 16 residues. V lost 2 bases and J lost 1, with 13 bases in between. Germline-derived CDR1 and CDR2 are MNHEY and SMNVEV (reference sequence). CDR3 sequence: CASSLIANKRTDTQYF. DNA of the CDR3: TGTGCCAGCAGTTTAATAGCGAATAAACGCACAGATACGCAGTATTTT.

V usage is TRBV28 and J usage is TRBJ2-1; 9 bases line up with TRBD1. The CDR3 extends over 17 amino acids. The germline V gene encodes CDR1 MDHEN and CDR2 SYDVKM. The junction had 8 bases not matched to a gene; V was cut back by 5 bases and J by 0 bases. The CDR3 region has the DNA TGTGCCAGCAGTCGCGCTGGGACAGGGATCTCCTACAATGAGCAGTTCTTC. Protein sequence: CASSRAGTGISYNEQFF.

The chain carries TRBV28 and TRBJ2-7; D is unresolved. Germline V CDR1 and CDR2: MDHEN, SYDVKM. The CDR3 covers 13 residues. The V and J ends lost 6 bases and 1 base respectively, with 10 bases between them. Here the CDR3 DNA reads TGTGCCAGCAGCCATGACGGATCCTACGAGCAGTACTTC. It yields the protein CASSHDGSYEQYF.

This clonotype appeared a single time. V is TRBV4-3 and J is TRBJ2-5; TRBD2 matches 13 bases. After removal of 4 bases from V and 0 bases from J, the junction contained 2 bases not matched to a gene. This CDR3 spans 16 amino acids. The germline V gene has CDR1 LGHNA and CDR2 YSLEER. The chain's CDR3 is CASSLLAGGNQETQYF. In nucleotides, the CDR3 is TGCGCCAGCAGCCTACTAGCGGGAGGGAACCAAGAGACCCAGTACTTC.

As DNA, the CDR3 is TGTGCCAGCAGTTCGGGACTCCTCGGGTACGAGCAGTACTTC. This encodes CASSSGLLGYEQYF. J is TRBJ2-7 and V is TRBV27, with a possible D match to TRBD2 (6 bases). The CDR3 is made up of 14 amino acids. The V and J ends lost 4 bases and 4 bases respectively, with 14 bases between them. The germline CDR1 and CDR2 sequences are MNHEY and SMNVEV (reference sequence).

This clonotype was counted only a few times. V gene TRBV5-6 combines with J gene TRBJ2-3; D uncertain. V dropped 4 bases and J dropped 2 bases, with 5 bases sitting between them. Germline CDR1 and CDR2: SGHDT and YYEEEE. This CDR3 has 12 residues. CDR3 loop: CASSQDTDTQYF. Here the CDR3 DNA reads TGTGCCAGCAGCCAGGACACAGATACGCAGTATTTT.